These T cell receptor beta chains were read from a single sample in a study of shared clonotypes between healthy human individuals. Here immunoSEQ multiplex PCR was the method, and the copy in TCRdb shows in-frame clones only, minus some. This sample yields approximately 1,500,000 clones, of which 98% are seen a single time; around 0.45% belongs to the top ten. The specimen sequenced was naive CD4+ T cells sorted from blood. These receptors were taken from a man aged 25-45 years in good health. The CDR3 runs from the conserved cysteine through the conserved F or W. A D gene is named only where the DNA matches it firmly. Only some rows state a clone size, as once, few, many or a class for expanded clones.

CDR3nt | CDR3aa | len | d_gene | j_gene | v_gene | abundance
TGTGCCAGTAGTAGAGGGAACCAAGAGACCCAGTACTTC | CASSRGNQETQYF | 13 | . | TRBJ2-5 | TRBV19 | .
TGCGCCAGCAGGCTTTACAGACAGAACACTGAAGCTTTCTTT | CASRLYRQNTEAFF | 14 | . | TRBJ1-1 | TRBV5-1 | once
TGTGCCAGCTCACAGGTCCAGGCCAGCTCCTACGAGCAGTACTTC | CASSQVQASSYEQYF | 15 | . | TRBJ2-7 | TRBV18 | once
TGTGCCAGCTCACTTGCTCCAGGGGAGTACGAGCAGTACTTC | CASSLAPGEYEQYF | 14 | . | TRBJ2-7 | TRBV18 | once
TGTGCCAGCAGCTTAATGCAGGGGGGGAACACTGAAGCTTTCTTT | CASSLMQGGNTEAFF | 15 | TRBD1 | TRBJ1-1 | TRBV7-2 | .
TGCGCCAGCAGCTTGACAGGGGCTGGAAACACCATATATTTT | CASSLTGAGNTIYF | 14 | TRBD1 | TRBJ1-3 | TRBV5-1 | .
TGTGCCAGCTCACCCGGGACAGTCAATCAGCCCCAGCATTTT | CASSPGTVNQPQHF | 14 | TRBD1 | TRBJ1-5 | TRBV18 | .
TGTGCCAGCAGCCCCCTTAGCGGGAGCTCCTACGAGCAGTACTTC | CASSPLSGSSYEQYF | 15 | TRBD2 | TRBJ2-7 | TRBV7-9 | .
TGTGCCAGCAGCGGGTCACAGGGATGGACTGAAGCTTTCTTT | CASSGSQGWTEAFF | 14 | . | TRBJ1-1 | TRBV5-4 | .
TGCGCCAGCAGTGGACAAGGGGGCCGAACCGGGGAGCTGTTTTTT | CASSGQGGRTGELFF | 15 | TRBD1 | TRBJ2-2 | TRBV10-1 | once
TGTGCCAGCAGCGGCCGCAATGAGCAGTTCTTC | CASSGRNEQFF | 11 | . | TRBJ2-1 | TRBV9 | .
TGCGCCAGCAGCCAAGTCTTCCTTGGCAATCAGCCCCAGCATTTT | CASSQVFLGNQPQHF | 15 | . | TRBJ1-5 | TRBV4-1 | .
TGTGCCAGCAGCTTAGCGCGGGACAGCCAAACTTACTCTGGAAACACCATATATTTT | CASSLARDSQTYSGNTIYF | 19 | TRBD1 | TRBJ1-3 | TRBV7-9 | .
TGTGCCAGCAGCTTGAGCGGGGGTACCAAAAACATTCAGTACTTC | CASSLSGGTKNIQYF | 15 | TRBD2 | TRBJ2-4 | TRBV5-4 | .
TGCGCCAGCAGCTTAGCGCAGGGCTACGAGCAGTACTTC | CASSLAQGYEQYF | 13 | . | TRBJ2-7 | TRBV5-1 | .
TGTGCCAGCAGTTTACGTACCGGGGAGCTGTTTTTT | CASSLRTGELFF | 12 | . | TRBJ2-2 | TRBV6-5 | few
TGTGCCAGCACTGGGGGGGGAGTAGGACCCCAGCATTTT | CASTGGGVGPQHF | 13 | . | TRBJ1-5 | TRBV28 | .
TGTGCCAGCATTAAACTAGACGGGCACAATGAGCAGTTCTTC | CASIKLDGHNEQFF | 14 | . | TRBJ2-1 | TRBV6-5 | .
TGTGCCAGCAGTAACCGACTAGCGGGGAGAGATACGCAGTATTTT | CASSNRLAGRDTQYF | 15 | TRBD2 | TRBJ2-3 | TRBV2 | .
TGTGCCAGCAGCAAAAAGAGTGTAGCTAGCGGGAGATATAGCTCCTACGAGCAGTACTTC | CASSKKSVASGRYSSYEQYF | 20 | . | TRBJ2-7 | TRBV21-1 | .
TGTGCCTGGAGTGTAGGGGGGGTTAAGATCGGTACGCAGTATTTT | CAWSVGGVKIGTQYF | 15 | . | TRBJ2-3 | TRBV30 | .
TGTGCCATCAGGAGGGGCGGGCAGAGCTCCTACGAGCAGTACTTC | CAIRRGGQSSYEQYF | 15 | . | TRBJ2-7 | TRBV10-3 | .
TGTGCCACCCAGACGGGCACAGATACGCAGTATTTT | CATQTGTDTQYF | 12 | . | TRBJ2-3 | TRBV10-3 | .
TGTGCCAGCAGCTCGGAGGTCGCGCACACAGATGAGCAGTTCTTC | CASSSEVAHTDEQFF | 15 | . | TRBJ2-1 | TRBV5-4 | .
TGTGCCAGCAGCCCGACGGAATCCTATGGCTACACCTTC | CASSPTESYGYTF | 13 | . | TRBJ1-2 | TRBV5-5 | .
TGTGCCAGCAGTTCGAGTAGGATGGGGGAGCTGTTTTTT | CASSSSRMGELFF | 13 | . | TRBJ2-2 | TRBV6-1 | .
TGTGCCAGCAGCTTGCTAGGACTAGCGTACACAGATACGCAGTATTTT | CASSLLGLAYTDTQYF | 16 | TRBD2 | TRBJ2-3 | TRBV7-2 | .
TGTGCCAGTAGTATAGGAGGCGACCGAGAGACCCAGTACTTC | CASSIGGDRETQYF | 14 | . | TRBJ2-5 | TRBV19 | .
TGTGCCAGCACCGAGGGATACGACGAGCAGTACTTC | CASTEGYDEQYF | 12 | . | TRBJ2-7 | TRBV2 | .
TGTGCCATCAGTGAGCAGGGACTAGCGCGAGTAGGGAATGAGCAGTTCTTC | CAISEQGLARVGNEQFF | 17 | TRBD2 | TRBJ2-1 | TRBV10-3 | .
TGCGCCAGCAGCCATGGGGACAGGGCTGTGTATGGCTACACCTTC | CASSHGDRAVYGYTF | 15 | TRBD1 | TRBJ1-2 | TRBV5-1 | .
TGTGCCAGCAGTTCCCACACCGGGACAGGGATGTACGAGCAGTACTTC | CASSSHTGTGMYEQYF | 16 | TRBD1 | TRBJ2-7 | TRBV28 | .
TGTGCCAGCAGTGCCGCCTACGAGCAGTACTTC | CASSAAYEQYF | 11 | . | TRBJ2-7 | TRBV25-1 | once
TGTGCCAGCACCCGACTAGCGGGCTACTACGAGCAGTACTTC | CASTRLAGYYEQYF | 14 | TRBD2 | TRBJ2-7 | TRBV7-2 | .
TGTGCCAGCAGCTTAGTCACCGCGAACTCCTACAATGAGCAGTTCTTC | CASSLVTANSYNEQFF | 16 | . | TRBJ2-1 | TRBV11-2 | .
TGTGCCAGCAGCACACCGGCACGGGAGGGAGATTACGAGCAGTACTTC | CASSTPAREGDYEQYF | 16 | . | TRBJ2-7 | TRBV21-1 | .
TGTGCCTGGAGCCAGGGACAGGGTAGCCAGCCCCAGCATTTT | CAWSQGQGSQPQHF | 14 | TRBD1 | TRBJ1-5 | TRBV30 | .
TGTGCCAGCAGCTTAGGCCGACAGCTAGGGCTGGACAATGAGCAGTTCTTC | CASSLGRQLGLDNEQFF | 17 | . | TRBJ2-1 | TRBV11-1 | .
TGTGCCAGCAGCGCCCGACCCAGGAGCGAGCAGTACTTC | CASSARPRSEQYF | 13 | . | TRBJ2-7 | TRBV5-6 | .
TGCGCCAGCAGCTTGGAGACTAGCGGGAGGGCAGATACGCAGTATTTT | CASSLETSGRADTQYF | 16 | TRBD2 | TRBJ2-3 | TRBV5-1 | .
TGTGCCAGCAGCCGTAATCAGGAGGTGGGGTACTTC | CASSRNQEVGYF | 12 | . | TRBJ2-7 | TRBV7-2 | .
TGTGCCAGCTCACCATCAGGGTTCCAAGAGACCCAGTACTTC | CASSPSGFQETQYF | 14 | . | TRBJ2-5 | TRBV18 | .
TGTGCCAGCAGCGCAGACGGGACTAGCGGGAGCTACGAGCAGTACTTC | CASSADGTSGSYEQYF | 16 | TRBD2 | TRBJ2-7 | TRBV9 | .
TGTGCCAGCAGCCAAGGAGGCTTACTCTCGAACACCGGGGAGCTGTTTTTT | CASSQGGLLSNTGELFF | 17 | . | TRBJ2-2 | TRBV14 | .
TGCAGCGTTTTATTGCCCGGGACACCCCAAGAGACCCAGTACTTC | CSVLLPGTPQETQYF | 15 | . | TRBJ2-5 | TRBV29-1 | .
TGTGCCAGCAGCCTGGGGATAGCGGGAAGCGAGCAGTACTTC | CASSLGIAGSEQYF | 14 | TRBD2 | TRBJ2-7 | TRBV7-9 | .
TGCGCCAGCAATACTACGGGACAGGGGTTGAACGAGCAGTACTTC | CASNTTGQGLNEQYF | 15 | TRBD1 | TRBJ2-7 | TRBV23-1 | .
TGTGCCAGCTCACCACCGGGGCAGAGCACAGATACGCAGTATTTT | CASSPPGQSTDTQYF | 15 | . | TRBJ2-3 | TRBV18 | .
TGTGCCAGCAGGGACAGGGGTGGAAACACCATATATTTT | CASRDRGGNTIYF | 13 | TRBD1 | TRBJ1-3 | TRBV6-5 | .
TGTGCCAGCAGTTTATTTAGCGGACCCTACGAGCAGTACTTC | CASSLFSGPYEQYF | 14 | . | TRBJ2-7 | TRBV27 | .
TGCGCCAGCAGCTTGGGCCCGACAGGGGGTTTCTCCTACGAGCAGTACTTC | CASSLGPTGGFSYEQYF | 17 | TRBD1 | TRBJ2-7 | TRBV5-1 | .
TGTGCCAGCAGCTTGGGCTGGAATCAGCCCCAGCATTTT | CASSLGWNQPQHF | 13 | . | TRBJ1-5 | TRBV7-3 | .
TGTGCCAGCAGTATCGGGAGGGCCTGGGGCGGGGAGCTGTTTTTT | CASSIGRAWGGELFF | 15 | TRBD2 | TRBJ2-2 | TRBV27 | .
TGTGCCACGACAGGGGTAGGGGAAAAACTGTTTTTT | CATTGVGEKLFF | 12 | TRBD1 | TRBJ1-4 | TRBV28 | .